This T cell receptor beta chain is from a study of identical twins. Study-level findings and limits: Twin-shared out-of-frame alpha sequences were enriched for low generation probability.

Via MiXCR, TCRdb re-called the 5' RACE reads, giving one row per CDR3 protein. The data show 400,000 to 550,000 distinct CDR3 sequences, roughly an eighth seen once. V was pared by 5 bases and J by 1 base, with 10 bases of the junction left unmatched. CDR3 length: 18 residues. Germline-derived CDR1 and CDR2 are SGHVS and FQNEAQ. This clonotype was observed a few times. Its matching antigen is unknown. The data also belong to a second study, concerning yellow fever vaccine responses in identical twins.

The TCR comes from a young woman in good health. The rearrangement joins TRBV7-8 to TRBJ2-2; 10 nucleotides match TRBD1. The sample was CD4+ T cells sorted from blood. CDR3: CASSEFPGQGMNTGELFF. As DNA, the CDR3 is TGTGCCAGCAGCGAATTTCCGGGACAGGGGATGAACACCGGGGAGCTGTTTTTT.